The rows below give T cell receptor beta chains drawn from one sample of a study of blood T cells in healthy people across ages. TCRdb redid the calling of the 5' RACE reads with MiXCR, one entry per CDR3 protein. The table lists roughly 1,800,000 distinct CDR3 sequences, 49% of them singletons. The sequenced sample was blood. The receptors here all came from a woman aged 40 to 55 in good health. CDR3s include the opening cysteine and the closing phenylalanine or tryptophan. The D gene is left open where the match is weak. Clone size is shown for a subset of rows, as once, few, many or a class of expanded clone.

abundance	j_gene	d_gene	v_gene	CDR3aa	CDR3nt
-	TRBJ2-7	-	TRBV7-7	CASSLSEGIHEQYF	TGTGCTAGCAGCTTAAGTGAAGGGATCCACGAGCAGTACTTC
few	TRBJ2-7	-	TRBV29-1	CSVDGGPYEQYF	TGCAGCGTTGATGGGGGGCCCTACGAGCAGTACTTC
few	TRBJ2-7	-	TRBV3-1	CASSQMDTDYYEQYF	TGTGCCAGCAGCCAGATGGACACGGATTACTACGAGCAGTACTTC
-	TRBJ2-5	-	TRBV6-6	CASNPLQGQQETQYF	TGTGCCAGCAACCCCCTGCAGGGACAACAAGAGACCCAGTACTTC
-	TRBJ2-7	-	TRBV7-9	CASCLAGAENYEQYF	TGTGCCAGCTGCTTAGCTGGGGCGGAGAACTACGAGCAGTACTTC
few	TRBJ1-2	-	TRBV28	CASSLFATGGSNYGYTF	TGTGCCAGCAGTTTATTTGCCACGGGGGGGTCGAACTATGGCTACACCTTC
few	TRBJ2-1	TRBD2	TRBV20-1	CSARGLAIDHNEQFF	TGCAGTGCTAGGGGACTAGCGATTGACCACAATGAGCAGTTCTTC
many	TRBJ2-1	TRBD2	TRBV5-1	CASSFTSGGANEQFF	TGTGCCAGCAGCTTCACTAGCGGGGGGGCCAATGAGCAGTTCTTC
few	TRBJ2-3	-	TRBV9	CASSQQRGPGAVDTQYF	TGTGCCAGCAGCCAACAGAGGGGGCCGGGAGCCGTAGATACGCAGTATTTT
once	TRBJ2-6	-	TRBV27	CASGHERARSGANVLTF	TGTGCCAGCGGGCATGAGAGGGCCCGCTCTGGGGCCAACGTCCTGACTTTC
few	TRBJ2-3	TRBD1	TRBV29-1	CSGTRQGGHTQYF	TGCAGCGGAACCCGACAGGGCGGGCATACGCAGTATTTT
-	TRBJ2-7	TRBD1	TRBV5-1	CASSIGQGREQYF	TGCGCCAGCAGCATCGGACAGGGTAGGGAGCAGTACTTC
-	TRBJ1-2	TRBD1	TRBV28	CASSLRGAGGSSYGYTF	TGTGCCAGCAGTTTACGTGGGGCAGGGGGCAGTTCCTATGGCTACACCTTC
-	TRBJ1-4	TRBD1	TRBV6-5	CASSYWGQGKEKLFF	TGTGCCAGCAGTTACTGGGGACAGGGGAAGGAAAAACTGTTTTTT
-	TRBJ1-2	-	TRBV20-1	CSATAAVGYGYTF	TGCAGTGCCACCGCGGCAGTAGGCTATGGCTACACCTTC
-	TRBJ2-7	-	TRBV4-2	CASSQDQQGGFREQYF	TGTGCCAGCAGCCAAGATCAACAGGGGGGGTTCAGGGAGCAGTACTTC
-	TRBJ2-7	TRBD1	TRBV28	CCISGTGRYEQYF	TGTTGCATATCCGGGACAGGGAGGTACGAGCAGTACTTC
once	TRBJ2-5	TRBD2	TRBV11-2	CASSLGASGVGETQYF	TGTGCCAGCAGCTTAGGGGCTAGCGGGGTCGGTGAGACCCAGTACTTC
-	TRBJ2-3	-	TRBV11-2	CASSLEVVPSSDTQYF	TGTGCCAGCAGCTTAGAGGTGGTACCCTCGAGCGATACGCAGTATTTT
-	TRBJ2-7	-	TRBV6-2/TRBV6-3	CASRKAGSSYNEQYF	TGTGCCAGCAGGAAAGCGGGTAGCTCCTACAATGAGCAGTACTTC
once	TRBJ2-1	-	TRBV9	CASSPRHYNEQFF	TGTGCCAGCAGCCCCCGACACTACAATGAGCAGTTCTTC
-	TRBJ2-7	-	TRBV27	CATRPTDYNEQYF	TGTGCCACCAGACCGACGGATTACAACGAGCAGTACTTC
-	TRBJ2-7	-	TRBV4-2	CASSQDLAKNLYEQYF	TGTGCCAGCAGCCAAGACCTGGCCAAAAACCTCTACGAGCAGTACTTC
-	TRBJ2-2	TRBD1	TRBV2	CASKRFGTDTIFGDGELFF	TGTGCCAGCAAAAGATTTGGGACAGACACTATTTTTGGGGACGGGGAGCTGTTTTTT